Listed below are T cell receptor beta chains from one sample, sequenced in a study of T cells in Graves' hyperthyroidism and ophthalmopathy. TCRdb fed the multiplex PCR reads into MiXCR, producing one record per CDR3 protein. The sample carries 350,000 to 400,000 distinct CDR3 sequences, 15% recorded once. Sequenced input: blood. These receptor sequences come from a woman under 40 with Graves' hyperthyroidism. Both conserved end residues are trimmed from each CDR3.

v_call: TRBV18
j_call: TRBJ1-2
cdr3_aa: ASSQVEGYGYT

v_call: TRBV5-1
j_call: TRBJ1-6
cdr3_aa: ASSPVGIRGHSPLH

v_call: TRBV9
j_call: TRBJ1-2
cdr3_aa: ASSVADMGFGYT

v_call: TRBV27
j_call: TRBJ2-5
cdr3_aa: ASSLSGLPETQY

v_call: TRBV28
j_call: TRBJ1-6
cdr3_aa: ASSSSLRSSPLH

v_call: TRBV7-8
j_call: TRBJ2-2
cdr3_aa: ASSTHMGQLNTGELF

v_call: TRBV29-1
j_call: TRBJ2-7
cdr3_aa: SVVSGKSHEQY

v_call: TRBV5-1
j_call: TRBJ2-3
cdr3_aa: ASSLLTSGATDTQY

v_call: TRBV3-1
j_call: TRBJ2-5
cdr3_aa: ASSLYGTDQETQY

v_call: TRBV10-3
j_call: TRBJ2-3
cdr3_aa: AIRRGPAGGDTQY

v_call: TRBV2
j_call: TRBJ1-1
cdr3_aa: ASRGWGGLTEAF

v_call: TRBV3-1
j_call: TRBJ1-5
cdr3_aa: ASSFDPNQPQH

v_call: TRBV5-1
j_call: TRBJ1-6
cdr3_aa: ASSSSGTGNSPLH

v_call: TRBV6-2/TRBV6-3
j_call: TRBJ2-2
cdr3_aa: ASSSELGDTGELF

v_call: TRBV2
j_call: TRBJ1-3
cdr3_aa: ASSGSPTGNTIY

v_call: TRBV2
j_call: TRBJ2-1
cdr3_aa: ASRAYNEQF

v_call: TRBV11-1
j_call: TRBJ1-2
cdr3_aa: ASSPAADYGYT

v_call: TRBV18
j_call: TRBJ1-1
cdr3_aa: ASSPWGQNTEAF

v_call: TRBV10-1
j_call: TRBJ2-1
cdr3_aa: ASSESLYNEQF

v_call: TRBV11-2
j_call: TRBJ2-1
cdr3_aa: ASSVHASGGPYNEQF

v_call: TRBV10-3
j_call: TRBJ1-5
cdr3_aa: AISEQPRQPQH

v_call: TRBV11-2
j_call: TRBJ1-2
cdr3_aa: ASSPGREKGNYGYT

v_call: TRBV27
j_call: TRBJ1-2
cdr3_aa: ASSSPGRDGYT

v_call: TRBV19
j_call: TRBJ2-3
cdr3_aa: ASSPAGLDTQY

v_call: TRBV5-1
j_call: TRBJ1-4
cdr3_aa: ASSLAPQGLAEKLF

v_call: TRBV30
j_call: TRBJ2-3
cdr3_aa: AWGRDTQY

v_call: TRBV7-9
j_call: TRBJ2-1
cdr3_aa: ASRIAGEAYNEQF

v_call: TRBV11-1
j_call: TRBJ2-1
cdr3_aa: ASSIGLAGVYEQF

v_call: TRBV5-6
j_call: TRBJ1-2
cdr3_aa: ASSFSREGYYYGYT

v_call: TRBV30
j_call: TRBJ1-1
cdr3_aa: AWTQRTTDTEAF

v_call: TRBV14
j_call: TRBJ1-1
cdr3_aa: ASSHGGWTEAF

v_call: TRBV7-9
j_call: TRBJ1-2
cdr3_aa: ASSLFLGQSFPPYGYT

v_call: TRBV7-9
j_call: TRBJ2-1
cdr3_aa: ASSQNEWRGNEQF

v_call: TRBV19
j_call: TRBJ2-2
cdr3_aa: ASSMWSNTGELF

v_call: TRBV10-3
j_call: TRBJ1-2
cdr3_aa: AISEPYREGNYGYT

v_call: TRBV27
j_call: TRBJ1-6
cdr3_aa: ASRPGTGESPLH

v_call: TRBV3-1
j_call: TRBJ1-3
cdr3_aa: ASSNDKAGNTIY

v_call: TRBV2
j_call: TRBJ2-5
cdr3_aa: ASSWASGIQETQY

v_call: TRBV2
j_call: TRBJ1-1
cdr3_aa: ASSEEGRQYSGPAF

v_call: TRBV9
j_call: TRBJ1-3
cdr3_aa: ASSVRTDGNTIY

v_call: TRBV5-1
j_call: TRBJ2-1
cdr3_aa: ASSLEPPANEQF

v_call: TRBV28
j_call: TRBJ2-7
cdr3_aa: ASSRRGLYEQY

v_call: TRBV11-1
j_call: TRBJ2-7
cdr3_aa: ASSLMANSYEQY

v_call: TRBV5-4
j_call: TRBJ1-2
cdr3_aa: ASSPLGVAYGYT

v_call: TRBV5-1
j_call: TRBJ2-7
cdr3_aa: ASSLVTGITYEQY

v_call: TRBV20-1
j_call: TRBJ2-7
cdr3_aa: SAPSGRDYEQY

v_call: TRBV12-3/TRBV12-4
j_call: TRBJ2-7
cdr3_aa: ASRNRASYEQY

v_call: TRBV12-3/TRBV12-4
j_call: TRBJ2-3
cdr3_aa: ASSPGQGWKDTQY

v_call: TRBV7-8
j_call: TRBJ2-2
cdr3_aa: ASSLAPPGTNFNGGELF

v_call: TRBV7-3
j_call: TRBJ2-7
cdr3_aa: ASREGLLEQY

v_call: TRBV29-1
j_call: TRBJ2-1
cdr3_aa: SVPGRANRGNEQF

v_call: TRBV18
j_call: TRBJ2-3
cdr3_aa: ASSPWDGGSDTQY

v_call: TRBV7-7
j_call: TRBJ2-2
cdr3_aa: ASSRDRETTGELF

v_call: TRBV3-1
j_call: TRBJ1-3
cdr3_aa: ASSQPILAGNTIY

v_call: TRBV6-1
j_call: TRBJ2-7
cdr3_aa: ASSLGDAAYEQY

v_call: TRBV3-1
j_call: TRBJ2-1
cdr3_aa: ASSQGTLAAGGGEQF

v_call: TRBV29-1
j_call: TRBJ2-1
cdr3_aa: SVEDPWAGNEQF